Given below is one TCR beta chain in context. Its cognate antigen is unknown. Germline V CDR1 and CDR2: SQVTM, ANQGSEA. The CDR3 length is 14 residues. The V and J ends lost 5 bases and 0 bases respectively, with 11 bases between them. The sample comes from a study of CD8 T cells in Susac syndrome. General study findings and limits: The study acknowledged a relatively small number of individuals in its TCR sequencing and HLA analysis.

The authors reverse transcribed roughly 0.5 to 1 ug RNA with random hexamers. Amplification of TCR beta CDR3 used immunoSEQ multiplex PCR across 54 Vbeta and 13 Jbeta. TCRdb reanalysed the immunoSEQ multiplex PCR reads using MiXCR and keeps one entry per CDR3 protein. Found here are approximately 100,000 distinct CDR3 sequences, about 93% of them singletons; the top ten hold about 0.14%. Healthy donors formed controls matched for age and sex. The receptor was derived from a human donor in good health. Sequenced: CD4+ T cells from PBMCs. This chain joins TRBV29-1 and TRBJ1-5, with D tentatively TRBD1 (5 bases). CDR3 DNA: TGCAGCGTTCGTGAGACAGATAGCAATCAGCCCCAGCATTTT. Residues: CSVRETDSNQPQHF.